This TCR beta chain was identified in a study of T cell repertoires in cytomegalovirus infection. Study summary: Public TCR beta signatures marked donors with CMV infection and the matching HLA. Study findings and constraints: CMV-specific TCR beta clonotypes restricted by HLA-C dominated the ex vivo response.

TCRdb redid the calling of the reads with MiXCR, one entry per CDR3 protein. This table has approximately 630,000 distinct CDR3 sequences, roughly 24% appearing once. In this sample, this clonotype turned up many times. The antigen remains unidentified. The V end lost 5 bases, the J end lost 7 bases, and 9 bases lay between the germline ends. Germline V gene lookup returns CDR1 SGHTA and CDR2 FQGNSA. The CDR3 covers 11 residues. The TCR sequence derives from a human donor in good health (CMV status not recorded). Some clones in this sample may be carry-over from other donors' samples. The sequenced material came from CD8+ T cells from PBMCs. This chain links TRBV7-2 with TRBJ2-7; D call uncertain. The CDR3 DNA reads as TGTGCCAGCAGCCCTTCGGAGGAGCAGTACTTC. Its protein product is CASSPSEEQYF.